A selection of T cell receptor beta chains follows, all from one sample in a study of beta chain features in type 1 diabetes. Only in-frame clones appear in the TCRdb table, and some are missing; sequencing was by immunoSEQ multiplex PCR. The sample consists of 450,000 to 600,000 clones, 30% of them appearing once. Sequences were obtained from naive CD4+ T cells from blood. These receptors were collected from a man between 18 and 35 years old in good health. Both conserved end residues are trimmed from each CDR3.

V: TRBV6-1; J: TRBJ2-1; CDR3: ASSGRTYYNEQF
V: TRBV30; J: TRBJ2-2; CDR3: AWRAGRNTGELF
V: TRBV6-6; J: TRBJ2-3; CDR3: ASSYGLAGGDTQY
V: TRBV2; J: TRBJ2-2; CDR3: ASSLQNTGELF
V: TRBV28; J: TRBJ2-7; CDR3: ASSPRTRERQY
V: TRBV9; J: TRBJ1-2; CDR3: ASSVVSYGYT
V: TRBV4-1; J: TRBJ1-2; CDR3: ASSHPLQGYGYT
V: TRBV5-1; J: TRBJ2-4; CDR3: ASKRDRGGIQY
V: TRBV15; J: TRBJ2-1; CDR3: ATSRVSANNEQF
V: TRBV27; J: TRBJ1-2; CDR3: ASSRAGTGAGVDGYT
V: TRBV14; J: TRBJ2-3; CDR3: ASSRQQGPPDTQY
V: TRBV7-2; J: TRBJ2-5; CDR3: ASSPGAVRETQY
V: TRBV12-5; J: TRBJ2-6; CDR3: ASGPPRGVGANVLT
V: TRBV7-8; J: TRBJ2-1; CDR3: ASSSQGGFYNEQF
V: TRBV30; J: TRBJ2-1; CDR3: AWSVLASSYNEQF
V: TRBV29-1; J: TRBJ1-1; CDR3: SVTTGGHTEAF
V: TRBV15; J: TRBJ2-7; CDR3: ATSNEPYEQY
V: TRBV9; J: TRBJ2-1; CDR3: ASSPRRIYNEQF
V: TRBV30; J: TRBJ2-7; CDR3: AWSVNYEQY
V: TRBV7-9; J: TRBJ2-3; CDR3: ASSTVAGGSSTDTQY
V: TRBV7-2; J: TRBJ2-3; CDR3: ASSFRQITDTQY
V: TRBV5-1; J: TRBJ2-5; CDR3: ASSPSGRLLETQY
V: TRBV5-1; J: TRBJ1-1; CDR3: ASSGPGQGITEAF
V: TRBV5-6; J: TRBJ2-5; CDR3: ASSLVQETQY
V: TRBV30; J: TRBJ2-3; CDR3: AWSVLRDFTDTQY
V: TRBV9; J: TRBJ2-1; CDR3: ASRVDYQLGEQF
V: TRBV30; J: TRBJ1-5; CDR3: AGQGANQPQH
V: TRBV6-5; J: TRBJ2-5; CDR3: ASSPRDRGWTQY
V: TRBV5-7; J: TRBJ2-5; CDR3: ASSLRLRVGETQY
V: TRBV19; J: TRBJ2-1; CDR3: ASSPRGLISYNEQF